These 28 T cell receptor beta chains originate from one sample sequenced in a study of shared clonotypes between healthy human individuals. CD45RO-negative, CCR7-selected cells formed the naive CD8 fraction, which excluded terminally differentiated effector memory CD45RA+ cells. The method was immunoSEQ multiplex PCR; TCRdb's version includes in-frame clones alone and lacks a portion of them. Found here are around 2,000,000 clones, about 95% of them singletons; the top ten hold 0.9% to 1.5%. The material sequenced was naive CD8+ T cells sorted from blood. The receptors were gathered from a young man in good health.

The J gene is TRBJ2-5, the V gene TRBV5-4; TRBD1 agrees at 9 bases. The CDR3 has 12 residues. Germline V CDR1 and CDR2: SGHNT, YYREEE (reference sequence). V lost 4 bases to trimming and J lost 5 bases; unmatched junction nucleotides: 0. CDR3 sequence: CASSGTGETQYF. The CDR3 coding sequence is TGTGCCAGCAGCGGGACAGGGGAGACCCAGTACTTC. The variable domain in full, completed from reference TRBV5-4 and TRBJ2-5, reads ETGVTQSPTHLIKTRGQQVTLRCSSQSGHNTVSWYQQALGQGPQFIFQYYREEENGRGNFPPRFSGLQFPNYSSELNVNALELDDSALYLCASSGTGETQYFGPGTRLLVL.

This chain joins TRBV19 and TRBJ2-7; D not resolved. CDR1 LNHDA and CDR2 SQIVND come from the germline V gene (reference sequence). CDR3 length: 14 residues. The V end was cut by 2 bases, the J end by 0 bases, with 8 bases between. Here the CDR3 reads CASSIWQSSYEQYF. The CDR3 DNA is TGTGCCAGTAGTATATGGCAAAGCTCCTACGAGCAGTACTTC. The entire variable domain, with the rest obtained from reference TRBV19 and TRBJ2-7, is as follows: DGGITQSPKYLFRKEGQNVTLSCEQNLNHDAMYWYRQDPGQGLRLIYYSQIVNDFQKGDIAEGYSVSREKKESFPLTVTSAQKNPTAFYLCASSIWQSSYEQYFGPGTRLTVT.

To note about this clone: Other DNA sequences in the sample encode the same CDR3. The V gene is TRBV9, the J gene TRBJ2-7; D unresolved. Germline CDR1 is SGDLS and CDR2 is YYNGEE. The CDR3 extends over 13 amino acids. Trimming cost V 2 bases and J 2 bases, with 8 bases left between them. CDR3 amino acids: CASSVGTTYEQYF. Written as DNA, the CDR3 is TGTGCCAGCAGCGTCGGCACCACCTACGAGCAGTACTTC.

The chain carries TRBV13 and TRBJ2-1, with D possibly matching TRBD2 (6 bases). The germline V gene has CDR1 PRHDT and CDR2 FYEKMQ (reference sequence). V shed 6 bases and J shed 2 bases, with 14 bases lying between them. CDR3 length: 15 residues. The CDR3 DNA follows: TGTGCCAGCAGACTTCTTAGCGGACCCTACAATGAGCAGTTCTTC. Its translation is CASRLLSGPYNEQFF.

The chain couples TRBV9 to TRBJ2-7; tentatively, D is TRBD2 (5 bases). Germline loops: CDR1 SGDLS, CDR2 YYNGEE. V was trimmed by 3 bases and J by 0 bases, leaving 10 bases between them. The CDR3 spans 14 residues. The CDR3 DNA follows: TGTGCCAGCAGCGATCAAGGGAGCTCCTACGAGCAGTACTTC. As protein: CASSDQGSSYEQYF.

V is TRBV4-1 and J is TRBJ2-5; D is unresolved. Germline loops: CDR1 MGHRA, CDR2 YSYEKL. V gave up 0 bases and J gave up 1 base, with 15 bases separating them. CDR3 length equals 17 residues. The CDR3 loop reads CASSQDPPAGGQETQYF. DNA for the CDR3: TGCGCCAGCAGCCAAGATCCCCCGGCTGGCGGCCAAGAGACCCAGTACTTC.

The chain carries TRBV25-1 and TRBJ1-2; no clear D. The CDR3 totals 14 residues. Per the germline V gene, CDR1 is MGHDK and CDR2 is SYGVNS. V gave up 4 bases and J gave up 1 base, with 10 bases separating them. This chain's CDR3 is CASSGFLDNYGYTF. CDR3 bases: TGTGCCAGCAGTGGCTTCCTTGATAACTATGGCTACACCTTC.

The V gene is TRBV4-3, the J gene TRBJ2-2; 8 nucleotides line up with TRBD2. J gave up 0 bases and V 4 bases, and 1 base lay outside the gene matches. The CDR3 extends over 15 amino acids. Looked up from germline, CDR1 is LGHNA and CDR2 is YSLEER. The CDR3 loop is CASSRGLANTGELFF. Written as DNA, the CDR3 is TGCGCCAGCAGCCGGGGACTAGCGAACACCGGGGAGCTGTTTTTT.

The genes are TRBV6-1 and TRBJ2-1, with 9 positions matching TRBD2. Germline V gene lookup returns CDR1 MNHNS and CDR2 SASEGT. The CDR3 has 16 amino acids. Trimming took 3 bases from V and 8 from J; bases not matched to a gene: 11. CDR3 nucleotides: TGTGCCAGCAGTGATTGGCGGGAGGGCCCGGGTGATGAGCAGTTCTTC. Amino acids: CASSDWREGPGDEQFF.

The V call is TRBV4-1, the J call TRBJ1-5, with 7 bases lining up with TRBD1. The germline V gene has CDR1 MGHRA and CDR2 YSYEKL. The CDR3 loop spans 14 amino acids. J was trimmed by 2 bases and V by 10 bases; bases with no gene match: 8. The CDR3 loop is CATRGTSGNQPQHF. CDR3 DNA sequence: TGCGCCACCAGGGGGACATCTGGCAATCAGCCCCAGCATTTT.

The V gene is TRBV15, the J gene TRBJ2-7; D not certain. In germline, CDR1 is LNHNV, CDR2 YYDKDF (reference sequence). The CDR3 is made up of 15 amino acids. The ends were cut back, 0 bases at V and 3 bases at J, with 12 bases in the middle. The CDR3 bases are TGTGCCACCAGCAGAGAACCAGGCATACTCTACGAGCAGTACTTC. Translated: CATSREPGILYEQYF. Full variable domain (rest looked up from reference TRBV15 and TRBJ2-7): DAMVIQNPRYQVTQFGKPVTLSCSQTLNHNVMYWYQQKSSQAPKLLFHYYDKDFNNEADTPDNFQSRRPNTSFCFLDIRSPGLGDTAMYLCATSREPGILYEQYFGPGTRLTVT.

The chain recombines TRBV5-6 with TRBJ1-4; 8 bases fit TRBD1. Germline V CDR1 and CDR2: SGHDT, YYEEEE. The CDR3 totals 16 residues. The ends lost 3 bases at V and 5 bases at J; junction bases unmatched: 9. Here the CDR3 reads CASSYGTGLINEKLFF. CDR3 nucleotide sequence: TGTGCCAGCAGCTACGGGACAGGCTTAATAAATGAAAAACTGTTTTTT.

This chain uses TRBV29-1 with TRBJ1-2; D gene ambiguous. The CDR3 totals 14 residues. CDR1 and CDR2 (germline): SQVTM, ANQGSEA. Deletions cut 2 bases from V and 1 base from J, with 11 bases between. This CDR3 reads CSVESETINYGYTF. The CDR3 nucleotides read TGCAGCGTTGAATCGGAAACGATTAACTATGGCTACACCTTC.

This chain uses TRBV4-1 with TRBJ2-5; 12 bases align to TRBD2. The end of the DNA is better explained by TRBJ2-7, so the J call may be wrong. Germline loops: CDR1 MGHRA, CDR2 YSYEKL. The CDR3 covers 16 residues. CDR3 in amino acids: CASSQVSSGGAYEQYF. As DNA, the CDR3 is TGCGCCAGCAGCCAAGTTTCTAGCGGGGGGGCATACGAGCAGTACTTC.

CDR3: CASSWTESYEQYF. The CDR3 DNA follows: TGTGCCAGCAGTTGGACAGAGTCCTACGAGCAGTACTTC. The chain joins TRBV2 to TRBJ2-7, with a possible D match to TRBD1 (6 bases). The CDR3 has 13 amino acids. The germline V gene has CDR1 SNHLY and CDR2 FYNNEI. The V gene lost 5 bases and the J gene lost 1 base, with 9 bases spanning the gap.

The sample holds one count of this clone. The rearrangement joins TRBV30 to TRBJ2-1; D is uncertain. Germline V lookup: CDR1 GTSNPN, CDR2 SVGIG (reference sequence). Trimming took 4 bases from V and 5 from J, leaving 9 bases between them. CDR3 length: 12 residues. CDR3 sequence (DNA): TGTGCCTGGACGGAAATCCACAATGAGCAGTTCTTC. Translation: CAWTEIHNEQFF.

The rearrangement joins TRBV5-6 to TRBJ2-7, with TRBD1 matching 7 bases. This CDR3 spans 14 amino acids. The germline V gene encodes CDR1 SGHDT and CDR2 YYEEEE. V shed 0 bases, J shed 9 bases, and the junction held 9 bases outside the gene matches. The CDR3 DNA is TGTGCCAGCAGCTTGGGAGGGGGCGCCGCCGGGCAGTACTTC. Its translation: CASSLGGGAAGQYF.

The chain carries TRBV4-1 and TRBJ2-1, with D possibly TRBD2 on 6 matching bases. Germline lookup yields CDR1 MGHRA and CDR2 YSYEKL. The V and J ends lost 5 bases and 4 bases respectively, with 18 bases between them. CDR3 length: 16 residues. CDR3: CASSNRWGDLYNEQFF. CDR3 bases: TGCGCCAGCAGCAATCGGTGGGGGGATCTTTACAATGAGCAGTTCTTC.

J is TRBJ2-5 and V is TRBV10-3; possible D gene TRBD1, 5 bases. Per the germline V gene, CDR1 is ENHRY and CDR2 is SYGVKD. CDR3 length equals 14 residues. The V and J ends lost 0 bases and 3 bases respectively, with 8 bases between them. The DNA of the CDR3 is TGTGCCATCAGTGAGTCGCCAGGGAAAGAGACCCAGTACTTC. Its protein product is CAISESPGKETQYF.

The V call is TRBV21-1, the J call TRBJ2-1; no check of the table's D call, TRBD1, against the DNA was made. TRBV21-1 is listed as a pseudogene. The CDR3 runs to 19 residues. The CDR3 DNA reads TGTGCCAGCAGCACTCCGACAGGGAGCACGGGTAGGGTCTACAATGAGCAGTTCTTC. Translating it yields CASSTPTGSTGRVYNEQFF.

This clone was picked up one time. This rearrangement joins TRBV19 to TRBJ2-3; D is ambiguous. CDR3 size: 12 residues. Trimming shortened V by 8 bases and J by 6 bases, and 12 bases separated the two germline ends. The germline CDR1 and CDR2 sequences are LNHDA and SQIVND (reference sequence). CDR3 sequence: CASSYVLDTQYF. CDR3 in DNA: TGTGCCAGTTCATACGTCCTGGATACGCAGTATTTT. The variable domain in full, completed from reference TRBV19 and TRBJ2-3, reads DGGITQSPKYLFRKEGQNVTLSCEQNLNHDAMYWYRQDPGQGLRLIYYSQIVNDFQKGDIAEGYSVSREKKESFPLTVTSAQKNPTAFYLCASSYVLDTQYFGPGTRLTVL.

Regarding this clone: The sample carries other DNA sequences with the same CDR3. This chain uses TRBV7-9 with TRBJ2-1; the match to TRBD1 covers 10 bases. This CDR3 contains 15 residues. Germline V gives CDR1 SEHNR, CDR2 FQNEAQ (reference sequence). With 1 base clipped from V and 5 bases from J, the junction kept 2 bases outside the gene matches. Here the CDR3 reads CASSLGQGANNEQFF. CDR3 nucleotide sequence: TGTGCCAGCAGCTTAGGACAGGGGGCAAACAATGAGCAGTTCTTC.

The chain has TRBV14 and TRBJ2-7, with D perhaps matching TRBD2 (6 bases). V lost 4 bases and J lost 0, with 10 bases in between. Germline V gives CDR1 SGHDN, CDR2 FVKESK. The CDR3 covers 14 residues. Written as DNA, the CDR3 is TGTGCCAGCAGCCTTACTAGCTACTCCTACGAGCAGTACTTC. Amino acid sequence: CASSLTSYSYEQYF. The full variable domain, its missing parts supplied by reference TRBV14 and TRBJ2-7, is EAGVTQFPSHSVIEKGQTVTLRCDPISGHDNLYWYRRVMGKEIKFLLHFVKESKQDESGMPNNRFLAERTGGTYSTLKVQPAELEDSGVYFCASSLTSYSYEQYFGPGTRLTVT.

The CDR3 here is CSVEGGDYNEQFF. The DNA of the CDR3 is TGCAGCGTTGAGGGGGGTGACTACAATGAGCAGTTCTTC. The V call is TRBV29-1, the J call TRBJ2-1; the D gene is possibly TRBD2 (6 bases). V shed 3 bases and J shed 3 bases, with 9 bases lying between them. CDR3 size: 13 residues. Germline V lookup: CDR1 SQVTM, CDR2 ANQGSEA.

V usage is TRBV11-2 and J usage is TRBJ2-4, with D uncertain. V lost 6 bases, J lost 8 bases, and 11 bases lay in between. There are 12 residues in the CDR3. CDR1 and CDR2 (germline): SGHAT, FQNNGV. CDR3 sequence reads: CASSPSTDIQYF. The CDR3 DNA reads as TGTGCCAGCAGTCCCTCAACAGACATTCAGTACTTC.

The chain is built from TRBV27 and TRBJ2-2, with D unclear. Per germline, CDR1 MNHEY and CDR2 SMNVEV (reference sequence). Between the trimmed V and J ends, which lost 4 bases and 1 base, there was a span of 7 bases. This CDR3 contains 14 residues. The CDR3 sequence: CASSWDMNTGELFF. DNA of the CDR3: TGTGCCAGCAGTTGGGATATGAACACCGGGGAGCTGTTTTTT.

CDR3: CASSQPGQGVNTEAFF. DNA of the CDR3: TGCGCCAGCAGCCAGCCGGGACAGGGGGTAAACACTGAAGCTTTCTTT. The chain couples TRBV4-3 to TRBJ1-1; 11 nucleotides agree with TRBD1. Germline V gives CDR1 LGHNA, CDR2 YSLEER. The CDR3 sequence is 16 residues long. V gave up 3 bases and J gave up 2 bases; unmatched junction bases: 5.

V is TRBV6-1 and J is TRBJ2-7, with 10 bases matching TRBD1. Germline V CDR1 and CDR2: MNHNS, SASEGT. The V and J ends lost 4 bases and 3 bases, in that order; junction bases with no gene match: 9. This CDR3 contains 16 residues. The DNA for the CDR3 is TGTGCCAGCAGTGCTCCGTCGGGACAGGGGTTCTACGAGCAGTACTTC. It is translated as CASSAPSGQGFYEQYF.